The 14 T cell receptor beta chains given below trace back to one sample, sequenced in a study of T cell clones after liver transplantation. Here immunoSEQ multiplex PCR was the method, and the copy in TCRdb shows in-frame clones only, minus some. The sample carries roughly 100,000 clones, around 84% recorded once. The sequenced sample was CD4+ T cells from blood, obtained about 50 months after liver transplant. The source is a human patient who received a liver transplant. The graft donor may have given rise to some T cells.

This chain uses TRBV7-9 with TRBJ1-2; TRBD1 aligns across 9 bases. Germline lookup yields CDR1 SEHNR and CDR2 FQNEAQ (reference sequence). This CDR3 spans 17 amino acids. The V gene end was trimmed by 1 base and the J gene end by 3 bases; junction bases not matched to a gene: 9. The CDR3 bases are TGTGCCAGCAGCTTAGAGTTGATAAGGGACAGGGACTATGGCTACACCTTC. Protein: CASSLELIRDRDYGYTF.

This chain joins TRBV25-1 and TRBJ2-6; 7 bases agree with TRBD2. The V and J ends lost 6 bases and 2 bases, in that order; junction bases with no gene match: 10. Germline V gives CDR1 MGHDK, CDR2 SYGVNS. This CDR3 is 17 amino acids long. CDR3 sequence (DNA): TGTGCCAGCAGAGAAATAGGCGGGGGACCTGGGGCCAACGTCCTGACTTTC. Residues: CASREIGGGPGANVLTF.

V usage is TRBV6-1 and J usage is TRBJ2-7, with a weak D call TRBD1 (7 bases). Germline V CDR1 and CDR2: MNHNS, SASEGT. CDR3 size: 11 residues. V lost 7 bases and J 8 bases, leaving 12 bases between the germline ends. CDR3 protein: CASTGGGKQYF. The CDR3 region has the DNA TGTGCCAGCACTGGAGGGGGCAAGCAGTACTTC.

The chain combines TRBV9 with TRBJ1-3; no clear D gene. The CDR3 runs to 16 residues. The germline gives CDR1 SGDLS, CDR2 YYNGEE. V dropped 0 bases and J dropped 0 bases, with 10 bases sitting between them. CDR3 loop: CASSVDPGISGNTIYF. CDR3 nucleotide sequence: TGTGCCAGCAGCGTAGATCCGGGAATCTCTGGAAACACCATATATTTT. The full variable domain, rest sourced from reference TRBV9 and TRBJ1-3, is DSGVTQTPKHLITATGQRVTLRCSPRSGDLSVYWYQQSLDQGLQFLIQYYNGEERAKGNILERFSAQQFPDLHSELNLSSLELGDSALYFCASSVDPGISGNTIYFGEGSWLTVV.

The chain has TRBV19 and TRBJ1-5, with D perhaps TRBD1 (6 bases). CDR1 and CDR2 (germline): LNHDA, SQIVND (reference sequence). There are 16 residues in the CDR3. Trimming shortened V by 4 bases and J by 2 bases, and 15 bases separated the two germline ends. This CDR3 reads CASSTASGAGNQPQHF. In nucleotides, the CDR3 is TGTGCCAGTAGTACGGCCTCGGGGGCTGGCAATCAGCCCCAGCATTTT.

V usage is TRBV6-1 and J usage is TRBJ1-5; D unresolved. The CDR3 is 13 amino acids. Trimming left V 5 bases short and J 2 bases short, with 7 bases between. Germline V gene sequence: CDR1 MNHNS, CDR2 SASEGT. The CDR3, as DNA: TGTGCCAGCAGTAACATAGGCAATCAGCCCCAGCATTTT. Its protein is CASSNIGNQPQHF.

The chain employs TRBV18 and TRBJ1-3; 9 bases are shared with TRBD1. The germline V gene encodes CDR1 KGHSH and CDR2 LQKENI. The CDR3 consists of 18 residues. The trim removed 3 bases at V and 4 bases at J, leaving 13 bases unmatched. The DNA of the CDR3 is TGTGCCAGCTCACCGTACAATTTGGGACAGGGTCCAGGAAACACCATATATTTT. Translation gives CASSPYNLGQGPGNTIYF.

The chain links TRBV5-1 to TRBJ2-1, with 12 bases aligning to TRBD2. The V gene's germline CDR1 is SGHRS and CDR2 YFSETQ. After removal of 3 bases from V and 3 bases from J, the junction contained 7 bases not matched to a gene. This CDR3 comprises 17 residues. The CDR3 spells CASSSAPSGRDYNEQFF. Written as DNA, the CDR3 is TGCGCCAGCAGCTCAGCGCCTAGCGGGAGGGACTACAATGAGCAGTTCTTC.

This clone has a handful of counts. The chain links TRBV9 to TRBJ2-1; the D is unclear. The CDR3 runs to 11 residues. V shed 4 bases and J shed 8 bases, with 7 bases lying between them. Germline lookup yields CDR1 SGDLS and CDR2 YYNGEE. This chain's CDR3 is CASSPRDEQFF. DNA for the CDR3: TGTGCCAGCAGCCCCCGTGATGAGCAGTTCTTC.

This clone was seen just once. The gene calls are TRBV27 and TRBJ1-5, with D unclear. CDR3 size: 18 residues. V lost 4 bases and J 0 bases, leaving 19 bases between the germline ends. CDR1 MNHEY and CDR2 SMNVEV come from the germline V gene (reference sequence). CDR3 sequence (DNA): TGTGCCAGCAGTTCTAAGGTGTGGCGGGATCATAGCAATCAGCCCCAGCATTTT. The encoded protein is CASSSKVWRDHSNQPQHF.

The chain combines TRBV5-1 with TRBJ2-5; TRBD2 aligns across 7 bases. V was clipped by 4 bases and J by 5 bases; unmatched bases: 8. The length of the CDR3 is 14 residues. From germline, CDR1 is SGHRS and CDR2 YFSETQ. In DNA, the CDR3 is TGCGCCAGCAGCAAGGCGTACGGGGGGGAGACCCAGTACTTC. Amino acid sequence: CASSKAYGGETQYF.

CDR3 DNA sequence: TGCGCCAGCAGCTTGTTCGCTAGCGGGGGCCTCGGAGAGCTGTTTTTT. It encodes CASSLFASGGLGELFF. This sequence joins TRBV5-1 and TRBJ2-2, with 10 bases lining up with TRBD2. Trimming at V came to 1 base and at J to 11 bases, leaving 11 bases not matched to a gene. Per germline, CDR1 SGHRS and CDR2 YFSETQ. The CDR3 is made up of 16 amino acids.

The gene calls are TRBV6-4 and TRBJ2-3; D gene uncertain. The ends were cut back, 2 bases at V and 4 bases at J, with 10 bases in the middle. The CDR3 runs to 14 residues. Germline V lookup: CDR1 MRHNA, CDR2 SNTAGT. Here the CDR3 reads CASSDSARADTQYF. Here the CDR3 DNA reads TGTGCCAGCAGTGACAGCGCTCGGGCAGATACGCAGTATTTT.

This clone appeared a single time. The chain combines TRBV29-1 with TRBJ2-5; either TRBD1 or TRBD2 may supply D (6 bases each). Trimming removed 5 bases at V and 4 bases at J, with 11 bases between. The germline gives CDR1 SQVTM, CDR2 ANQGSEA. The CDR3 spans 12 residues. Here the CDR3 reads CSVRGRGETQYF. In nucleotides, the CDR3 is TGCAGCGTTCGGGGGCGCGGAGAGACCCAGTACTTC.